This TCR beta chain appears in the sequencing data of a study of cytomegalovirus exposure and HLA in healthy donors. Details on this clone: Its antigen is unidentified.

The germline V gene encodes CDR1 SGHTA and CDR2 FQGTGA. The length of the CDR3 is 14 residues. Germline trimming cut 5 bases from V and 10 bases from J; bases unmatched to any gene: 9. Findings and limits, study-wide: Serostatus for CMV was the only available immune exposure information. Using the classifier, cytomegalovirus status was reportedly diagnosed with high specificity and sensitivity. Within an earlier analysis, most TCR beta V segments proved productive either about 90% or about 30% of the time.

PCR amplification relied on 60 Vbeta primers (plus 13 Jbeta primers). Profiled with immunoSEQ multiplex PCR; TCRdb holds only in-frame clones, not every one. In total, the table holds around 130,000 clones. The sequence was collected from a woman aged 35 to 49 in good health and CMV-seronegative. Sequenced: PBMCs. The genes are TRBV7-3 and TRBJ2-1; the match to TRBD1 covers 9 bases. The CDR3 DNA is TGTGCCAGCAGCCTGGGACAGGGTTTGGAGGAGCAGTTCTTC. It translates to CASSLGQGLEEQFF.